The clone carrying this T cell receptor (beta chain) came up many times. Its target is unknown. TCRdb re-analysed the 5' RACE reads in MiXCR, keeping a single row per CDR3 protein. The profile shows approximately 9,600 distinct CDR3 sequences, roughly 6% of them singletons. This CDR3 contains 16 residues. Germline V lookup: CDR1 SGHTA, CDR2 FQGNSA. Trimming left V 5 bases short and J 8 bases short, with 19 bases between. The data were obtained in a study of spatial heterogeneity in lung cancer. Notes on the study in general: One measure, the expanded intratumoral alpha and beta TCR count, tracked tumor mutation counts.

Time point: sample taken at primary tumor resection. The receptor comes from a female donor with early-stage non-small cell lung cancer. The sequenced sample was lung tumor tissue, obtained at surgery. The V gene is TRBV7-2, the J gene TRBJ1-6, with D uncertain. CDR3 loop: CASSPYSARSDSPLHF. In DNA, the CDR3 is TGTGCCAGCAGCCCCTACAGTGCCCGGAGCGATTCACCCCTCCACTTT.